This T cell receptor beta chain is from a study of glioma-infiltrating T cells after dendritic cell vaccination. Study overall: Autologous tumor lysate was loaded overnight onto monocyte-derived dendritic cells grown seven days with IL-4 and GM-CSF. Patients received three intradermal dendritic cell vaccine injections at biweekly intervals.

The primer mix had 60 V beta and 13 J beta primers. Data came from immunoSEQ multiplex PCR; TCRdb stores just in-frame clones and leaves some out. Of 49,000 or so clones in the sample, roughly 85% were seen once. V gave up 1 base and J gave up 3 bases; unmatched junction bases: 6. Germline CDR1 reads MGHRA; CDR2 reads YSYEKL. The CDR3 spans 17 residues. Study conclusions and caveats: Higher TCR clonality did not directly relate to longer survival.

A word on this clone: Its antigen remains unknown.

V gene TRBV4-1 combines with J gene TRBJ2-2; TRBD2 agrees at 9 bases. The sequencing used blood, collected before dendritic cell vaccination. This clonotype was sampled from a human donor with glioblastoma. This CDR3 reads CASSQASGKGYTGELFF. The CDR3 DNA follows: TGCGCCAGCAGCCAAGCTAGCGGGAAAGGGTACACCGGGGAGCTGTTTTTT.